These 19 T cell receptor beta chains share one sample of origin, sequenced in a study of metastatic and nonmetastatic thyroid tumors. TCRdb used MiXCR to call clones anew from the PCR reads. Of roughly 14,000 clones in the sample, about 35% are singletons; the top ten hold more than 9.5%. Every patient underwent thyroid surgery untreated. Source material: tumor tissue. The receptor set was obtained from a male donor with papillary thyroid cancer or a benign thyroid nodule (not recorded which). Some clones in this sample may be carry-over from other donors' samples.

This clone was seen only a few times. The chain couples TRBV6-2 or TRBV6-3 to TRBJ2-1, with 16 bases identical to TRBD2. There are 18 residues in the CDR3. J lost 2 bases, V lost 6 bases, and 7 bases had no gene match. Looked up from germline, CDR1 is MNHEY and CDR2 is SVGEGT. The CDR3 reads CASSRGLAGGLAYNEQFF. CDR3 sequence (DNA): TGTGCCAGCAGCCGGGGACTAGCGGGAGGGCTCGCCTACAATGAGCAGTTCTTC.

Only a few counts were recorded for this clone. The chain recombines TRBV24-1 with TRBJ2-1; D gene unclear. The CDR3 loop spans 12 amino acids. V gave up 5 bases and J gave up 7 bases, with 8 bases separating them. CDR1 KGHDR and CDR2 SFDVKD come from the germline V gene. The CDR3 is CATSGQTNEQFF. The CDR3 coding sequence is TGTGCCACCAGTGGGCAGACTAATGAGCAGTTCTTC.

In its sample, this clone is medium-sized. The rearrangement uses TRBV7-7 and TRBJ2-3, with D possibly TRBD2 on 6 matching bases. The CDR3 extends over 14 amino acids. CDR1 is SSHAT and CDR2 is FNYEAQ in the germline V gene (reference sequence). The CDR3 DNA reads TGTGCTAGCGGCCTGTTGGGACTCTGGGATACGCAGTATTTT. Translated: CASGLLGLWDTQYF.

This clone has only one observation. The V call is TRBV20-1, the J call TRBJ2-7; 7 nucleotides match TRBD2. Germline CDR1 and CDR2: DFQATT and SNEGSKA (reference sequence). The CDR3 has 14 amino acids. The V gene end was trimmed by 0 bases and the J gene end by 1 base; junction bases not matched to a gene: 3. CDR3 sequence reads: CSARDSGGSYEQYF. The CDR3 DNA follows: TGCAGTGCTAGAGACTCGGGAGGATCCTACGAGCAGTACTTC.

This clone was seen many times. The V call is TRBV6-2 or TRBV6-3, the J call TRBJ1-5; no firm D call. Germline CDR1 MNHEY, CDR2 SVGEGT. V was pared by 6 bases and J by 4 bases, with 19 bases between. CDR3 length: 16 amino acids. CDR3 amino acids: CASSPLGGLGNQPQHF. The CDR3 coding sequence is TGTGCCAGCAGCCCCCTTGGAGGGCTGGGGAATCAGCCCCAGCATTTT.

This chain joins TRBV10-2 and TRBJ1-2; 12 bases fit TRBD1. The V gene's germline CDR1 is WSHSY and CDR2 SAAADI. CDR3 size: 15 residues. The trim removed 6 bases at V and 8 bases at J, leaving 10 bases unmatched. As DNA, the CDR3 is TGCGCCAGCAGAGCGGGACAGGGGGCGTCAAGGGGCTACACCTTC. Translated: CASRAGQGASRGYTF.

The chain has TRBV28 and TRBJ1-1; D remains ambiguous. Germline CDR1 and CDR2: MDHEN and SYDVKM. V shed 3 bases and J shed 0 bases, with 11 bases lying between them. The CDR3 covers 15 residues. The CDR3 loop reads CASSFHGVLNTEAFF. The CDR3 DNA reads TGTGCCAGCAGTTTCCATGGGGTGTTGAACACTGAAGCTTTCTTT.

This clone has at least ten counts. The same CDR3 is also encoded by other DNA sequences in this sample. This chain uses TRBV19 with TRBJ2-3; the D gene could be TRBD1 or TRBD2 (5 bases each). The germline V gene has CDR1 LNHDA and CDR2 SQIVND (reference sequence). V was clipped by 10 bases and J by 6 bases, with 17 bases between them. This CDR3 has 13 residues. In DNA, the CDR3 is TGTGCCACCTCAACCCGGGGCCGGGATACGCAGTATTTT. Encoded protein: CATSTRGRDTQYF.

Ten or more counts support this clone. The rearrangement uses TRBV28 and TRBJ1-1; TRBD1 agrees at 8 bases. The germline gives CDR1 MDHEN, CDR2 SYDVKM. The CDR3 runs 17 residues. The ends lost 5 bases at V and 1 base at J; junction bases unmatched: 12. The CDR3 here is CASSPQGAGGPNTEAFF. CDR3 bases: TGTGCCAGCAGTCCTCAGGGGGCAGGGGGGCCGAACACTGAAGCTTTCTTT.

Many counts were recorded for this clone. The chain recombines TRBV5-4 with TRBJ1-3, with D uncertain. Deletions cut 4 bases from V and 7 bases from J, with 15 bases between. The CDR3 is made up of 14 amino acids. Germline values: CDR1 SGHNT, CDR2 YYREEE (reference sequence). CDR3 DNA sequence: TGTGCCAGCAGCGGTGACCGAGATAGGAACACCATATATTTT. Its protein product is CASSGDRDRNTIYF. Looking up the rest from reference TRBV5-4 and TRBJ1-3 gives the full variable domain: ETGVTQSPTHLIKTRGQQVTLRCSSQSGHNTVSWYQQALGQGPQFIFQYYREEENGRGNFPPRFSGLQFPNYSSELNVNALELDDSALYLCASSGDRDRNTIYFGEGSWLTVV.

This clone was found a few times. This specimen includes other DNA sequences encoding the same CDR3. DNA for the CDR3: TGTGCCAGCAGCTTTTGGGGTGGGGAGGGCTACGAGCAGTACTTC. Translated: CASSFWGGEGYEQYF. The V gene is TRBV11-2, the J gene TRBJ2-7; 7 nucleotides match TRBD2. V lost 3 bases to trimming and J lost 3 bases; unmatched junction nucleotides: 8. The CDR3 spans 15 residues. Germline CDR1 and CDR2: SGHAT and FQNNGV.

Concerning this clone: The conserved closing phenylalanine or tryptophan is absent in this CDR3, likely reflecting a read error. This chain joins TRBV7-4 and TRBJ1-6, with 7 bases lining up with TRBD1. Germline CDR1 SGHVT, CDR2 SQSDAQ. J was trimmed by 7 bases and V by 7 bases; bases with no gene match: 7. The CDR3 runs 14 residues. The CDR3 sequence is CASIFSGGNSPLHC. CDR3 bases: TGTGCCAGCATCTTTTCAGGGGGAAATTCACCCCTCCACTGT.

Relative to its sample, this clone is medium-sized. The V call is TRBV6-1, the J call TRBJ1-6; no definite D call. The V gene lost 5 bases and the J gene lost 3 bases, with 17 bases spanning the gap. Per germline, CDR1 MNHNS and CDR2 SASEGT. The CDR3 is 17 amino acids. CDR3 sequence: CASSPETYLLYNSPLHF. For the CDR3, the DNA is TGTGCCAGCAGTCCCGAAACTTACCTCCTCTATAATTCACCCCTCCACTTT.

By sample fraction, this clone is medium-sized (0.01 to 0.1%). The V gene is TRBV2, the J gene TRBJ1-2; 7 bases match TRBD1. The trim removed 1 base at V and 7 bases at J, leaving 6 bases unmatched. The CDR3 spans 14 residues. Germline-derived CDR1 and CDR2 are SNHLY and FYNNEI. The CDR3 DNA reads TGTGCCAGCAGTGAAGTGGAGGGGGCGGGTGGCTACACCTTC. It codes for CASSEVEGAGGYTF. Variable domain in full (rest from reference TRBV2 and TRBJ1-2): EPEVTQTPSHQVTQMGQEVILRCVPISNHLYFYWYRQILGQKVEFLVSFYNNEISEKSEIFDDQFSVERPDGSNFTLKIRSTKLEDSAMYFCASSEVEGAGGYTFGSGTRLTVV.

This clone was seen repeatedly, ten times or more. V usage is TRBV14 and J usage is TRBJ2-5; D might be TRBD2 (6 bases). Between the trimmed V and J ends, which lost 4 bases and 5 bases, there was a span of 17 bases. Looked up from germline, CDR1 is SGHDN and CDR2 is FVKESK. The CDR3 spans 15 residues. This CDR3 is CASSRIGGSWETQYF. CDR3 nucleotide sequence: TGTGCCAGCAGCCGGATCGGGGGAAGTTGGGAGACCCAGTACTTC.

This clone was counted many times. This sequence joins TRBV6-1 and TRBJ1-2; 8 bases are a match to TRBD1. Trimming cost V 7 bases and J 5 bases; bases outside gene matches: 9. The CDR3 sequence is 14 residues long. Germline V lookup: CDR1 MNHNS, CDR2 SASEGT. The CDR3 DNA is TGTGCCAGCAAGACACAGGGGGTGGGGTATGGCTACACCTTC. Translation: CASKTQGVGYGYTF.

A single count supports this clone. V usage is TRBV2 and J usage is TRBJ1-1; possibly TRBD1 for D (6 bases). This CDR3 is 14 amino acids long. Germline CDR1 SNHLY, CDR2 FYNNEI. Trimming removed 7 bases from V and 5 bases from J, with 17 bases in between. The CDR3 DNA sequence: TGTGCCAGCAAAGGGGGTGGGGGAGGAACTGAAGCTTTCTTT. It codes for CASKGGGGGTEAFF. Together with reference TRBV2 and TRBJ1-1, the CDR3 gives the full variable domain: EPEVTQTPSHQVTQMGQEVILRCVPISNHLYFYWYRQILGQKVEFLVSFYNNEISEKSEIFDDQFSVERPDGSNFTLKIRSTKLEDSAMYFCASKGGGGGTEAFFGQGTRLTVV.

This clone was observed once. Mismatch with germline at one junction end may stem from a read error. The chain uses TRBV4-1 and TRBJ2-1; TRBD2 agrees at 7 bases. From germline, CDR1 is MGHRA and CDR2 YSYEKL. The CDR3 covers 15 residues. The CDR3 region is CASSQGVTSCDDQFF. The CDR3 coding sequence is TGCGCCAGCAGCCAAGGCGTGACTAGCTGCGATGATCAGTTCTTC.

A remark on this clone: The CDR3 end shows no conserved phenylalanine or tryptophan, and so a read error is likely. This chain connects TRBV6-5 to TRBJ1-1; D not resolved. Germline-derived CDR1 and CDR2 are MNHEY and SVGAGI. The CDR3 has 16 residues. CDR3 sequence reads: CVSSSFTVRKNTEAFC. The CDR3 DNA reads TGTGTCAGCAGTTCCTTTACGGTACGTAAGAACACTGAAGCTTTCTGT.